What follows are 7 T cell receptor beta chains derived from one specimen sequenced in a study of cytomegalovirus exposure and HLA in healthy donors. The PCR made use of 60 Vbeta and 13 Jbeta primers. The repertoire was sequenced with immunoSEQ multiplex PCR; TCRdb's copy has only in-frame clones and lacks some. The table shows about 130,000 clones, with roughly 74% occurring only once. Specimen: PBMCs. Receptors were obtained from a man aged 40-49 years in good health and CMV-seronegative.

The V and J genes are TRBV12-5 and TRBJ2-7; 8 positions match TRBD1. The ends lost 9 bases at V and 4 bases at J; junction bases unmatched: 2. Germline V lookup: CDR1 LGHNT, CDR2 FRNRAP. This CDR3 has 11 residues. CDR3 amino acids: CASTGGYEQYF. The CDR3 nucleotides read TGTGCTAGCACAGGGGGGTACGAGCAGTACTTC.

V gene TRBV5-1 combines with J gene TRBJ2-2; D perhaps matches TRBD1 (5 bases). The germline V gene encodes CDR1 SGHRS and CDR2 YFSETQ. The ends were cut back, 5 bases at V and 4 bases at J, with 12 bases in the middle. This CDR3 region has 14 residues. CDR3 bases: TGCGCCAGCAGGCCCAGGGTTTCCACCGGGGAGCTGTTTTTT. Its translation: CASRPRVSTGELFF.

V and J are TRBV7-6 and TRBJ2-7; 7 nucleotides agree with TRBD1. Germline V gene sequence: CDR1 SGHVS, CDR2 FNYEAQ. The CDR3 covers 15 residues. J was trimmed by 5 bases and V by 1 base; bases with no gene match: 8. As DNA, the CDR3 is TGTGCCAGCAGCTTAGGGGCAGGGGGAGCCGACGAGCAGTACTTC. It yields the protein CASSLGAGGADEQYF.

This clone was seen more than once but under ten times. This rearrangement joins TRBV2 to TRBJ1-1; tentatively, D is TRBD1 (5 bases). Germline CDR1 and CDR2: SNHLY and FYNNEI. Between the trimmed V and J ends, which lost 2 bases and 7 bases, there was a span of 17 bases. CDR3 length equals 15 residues. The CDR3 protein is CASSELAGGQGEAFF. CDR3 coding DNA: TGTGCCAGCAGTGAATTGGCGGGGGGTCAGGGTGAAGCTTTCTTT.

The chain recombines TRBV7-7 with TRBJ2-1; 7 nucleotides agree with TRBD1. The germline CDR1 and CDR2 sequences are SSHAT and FNYEAQ (reference sequence). CDR3 length: 17 amino acids. The trim removed 5 bases at V and 5 bases at J, leaving 15 bases unmatched. The CDR3 DNA reads as TGTGCCAGCAGCCCAGGACCCTCCGGGACAGCCGACAATGAGCAGTTCTTC. Protein sequence: CASSPGPSGTADNEQFF. The whole variable domain, filled in from reference TRBV7-7 and TRBJ2-1, reads GAGVSQSPRYKVTKRGQDVTLRCDPISSHATLYWYQQALGQGPEFLTYFNYEAQPDKSGLPSDRFSAERPEGSISTLTIQRTEQRDSAMYRCASSPGPSGTADNEQFFGPGTRLTVL.

V usage is TRBV19 and J usage is TRBJ2-5, with 13 bases matching TRBD2. This CDR3 has 16 amino acids. Germline V lookup: CDR1 LNHDA, CDR2 SQIVND (reference sequence). Germline trimming cut 4 bases from V and 5 bases from J; bases unmatched to any gene: 7. Here the CDR3 reads CASSTTSGGAWETQYF. In nucleotides, the CDR3 is TGTGCCAGTAGTACAACTAGCGGGGGGGCCTGGGAGACCCAGTACTTC.

The chain couples TRBV6-5 to TRBJ2-3; 7 positions agree with TRBD1. CDR1 and CDR2 (germline): MNHEY, SVGAGI. The CDR3 loop spans 13 amino acids. V was pared by 10 bases and J by 6 bases, with 10 bases of the junction left unmatched. The CDR3 is CATQGQRVDTQYF. The CDR3 DNA reads as TGTGCCACCCAGGGACAGCGAGTGGATACGCAGTATTTT.